This T cell receptor beta chain derives from a study of T-cell reconstitution after alpha-beta-depleted transplantation in children. The TCRbeta library was prepared with unique molecular identifiers. Using its own MiXCR run on the PCR reads, TCRdb lists one record per CDR3 protein. Here the sample spans around 480,000 distinct CDR3 sequences, approximately 30% being singletons. The source of this sequence is a human donor who donated a stem cell graft to a child with aplastic anemia. Sequences were derived from PBMCs from the stem cell graft donor, sampled from the stem cell graft.

The CDR3 coding sequence is TGCAGTGCTAGTCGAGGGTCTGGAAACACCATATATTTT. Translating gives CSASRGSGNTIYF. The genes are TRBV20-1 and TRBJ1-3; no clear D. In germline, CDR1 is DFQATT, CDR2 SNEGSKA (reference sequence). This CDR3 spans 13 amino acids. Trimming took off 3 bases at V and 1 base at J, with 7 bases between the two ends.